Each of the 2 T cell receptor beta chains below was sequenced from the same sample in a study of cytomegalovirus exposure and HLA in healthy donors (dated by TCRdb to about 2017). The library was produced with the immunoSEQ multiplex PCR assay. TCRdb stores this immuneACCESS table with in-frame sequences only. Part of the clones is absent; in the studies checked, under half of the shortfall reflects unresolved V genes, and no reason is known for the rest. This sample comprises approximately 160,000 clones, 96% of them detected only once. Approximately 1% of the sample is in the top ten clones. Sequences were obtained from PBMCs. The receptors derive from a woman aged 18-29 years in good health and CMV-seronegative.

The genes are TRBV5-6 and TRBJ2-1, with D unresolved. Trimming pared 4 bases from V and 7 bases from J, leaving 12 bases between. Germline CDR1 reads SGHDT; CDR2 reads YYEEEE. CDR3 size: 13 residues. The CDR3 sequence: CASSPPIRNEQFF. CDR3 nucleotides: TGTGCCAGCAGCCCCCCGATTAGAAATGAGCAGTTCTTC.

This chain uses TRBV18 with TRBJ2-7; 8 bases match TRBD2. CDR1 KGHSH and CDR2 LQKENI come from the germline V gene. CDR3 size: 14 residues. V gave up 8 bases and J gave up 5 bases; unmatched junction bases: 11. DNA for the CDR3: TGTGCCAGCGCAGTGGGGCAGGGACTAGACGAGCAGTACTTC. This encodes CASAVGQGLDEQYF.